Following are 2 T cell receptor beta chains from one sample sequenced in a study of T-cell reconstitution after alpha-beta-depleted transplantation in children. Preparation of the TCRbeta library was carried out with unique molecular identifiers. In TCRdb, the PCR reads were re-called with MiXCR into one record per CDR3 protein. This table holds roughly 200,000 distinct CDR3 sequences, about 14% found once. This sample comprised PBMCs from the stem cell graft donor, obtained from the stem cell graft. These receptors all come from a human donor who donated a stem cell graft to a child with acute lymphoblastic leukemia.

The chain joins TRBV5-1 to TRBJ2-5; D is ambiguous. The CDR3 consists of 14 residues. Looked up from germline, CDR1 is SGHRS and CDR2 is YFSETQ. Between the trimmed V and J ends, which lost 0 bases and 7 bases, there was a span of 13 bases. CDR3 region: CASSLDTVVGTQYF. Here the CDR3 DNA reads TGCGCCAGCAGCTTGGACACCGTGGTGGGGACCCAGTACTTC.

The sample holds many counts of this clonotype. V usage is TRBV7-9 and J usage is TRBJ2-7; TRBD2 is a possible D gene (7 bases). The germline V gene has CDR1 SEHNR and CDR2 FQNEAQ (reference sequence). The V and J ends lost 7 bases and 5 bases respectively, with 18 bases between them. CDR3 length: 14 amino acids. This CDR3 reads CASTLGGGSNEQYF. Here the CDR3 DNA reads TGTGCCAGCACCCTAGGGGGGGGGTCCAACGAGCAGTACTTC.